This T cell receptor beta chain was recovered during a study of metastatic and nonmetastatic thyroid tumors. Study-level information: Repertoires from blood and tumor or nodule tissue of malignant and benign thyroid patients were compared. Study results and limitations: Malignant thyroid tumors reportedly exceeded benign nodules significantly in TCR beta diversity, with the difference appearing in blood and tumor.

The table lists this clone with many counts. No antigen is known for it. From germline, CDR1 is MNHNS and CDR2 SASEGT. Trimming stripped 6 bases from V and 1 base from J, with 12 bases between. The CDR3 spans 14 residues. Each patient went into thyroid surgery without having received any treatment. Source study methods: What underpinned the distant-metastasis classifier for papillary thyroid cancer was the set of CDR3 differences across clinicopathological groups. TCRdb re-called clones via MiXCR from the PCR reads. TCRdb's processing, not the authors' own work, is the source of the V and J calls. The sample lists tens of thousands of clones; around 13% were seen once.

This TCR came from a female donor with papillary thyroid cancer or a benign thyroid nodule (not recorded which). Some clones in this sample may be carry-over from other donors' samples. The sequenced sample consisted of tumor tissue. This rearrangement joins TRBV6-1 to TRBJ1-1; a weak D match, TRBD1 (5 bases). As DNA, the CDR3 is TGTGCCAGCAGCGTGACAGTTTCGAACACTGAAGCTTTCTTT. Protein: CASSVTVSNTEAFF.